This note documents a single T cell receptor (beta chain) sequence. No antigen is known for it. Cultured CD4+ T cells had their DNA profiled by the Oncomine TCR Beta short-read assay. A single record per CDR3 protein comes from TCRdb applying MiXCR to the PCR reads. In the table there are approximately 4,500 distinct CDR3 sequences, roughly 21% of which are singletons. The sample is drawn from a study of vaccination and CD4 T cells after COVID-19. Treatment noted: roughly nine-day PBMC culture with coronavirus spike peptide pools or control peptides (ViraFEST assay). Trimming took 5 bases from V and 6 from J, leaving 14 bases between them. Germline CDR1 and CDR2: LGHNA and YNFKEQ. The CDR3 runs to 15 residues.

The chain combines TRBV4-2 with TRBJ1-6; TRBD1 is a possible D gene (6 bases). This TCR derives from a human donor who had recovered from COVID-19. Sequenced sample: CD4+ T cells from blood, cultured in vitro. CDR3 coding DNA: TGTGCCAGCAGCGAAAGGGGAGGGGGTAATTCACCCCTCCACTTT. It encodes CASSERGGGNSPLHF.